The rows below give T cell receptor beta chains drawn from one sample of a study of T cell responses to AZD1222 COVID-19 vaccine. Libraries were prepared by immunoSEQ multiplex PCR; TCRdb keeps only in-frame clonotypes and omits some of them. This table holds 130,000 to 150,000 clones, around 83% found once. Sequences were derived from peripheral blood, sampled 28 days after the second AZD1222 dose. The receptor source for this set is an adult who received the AZD1222 COVID-19 vaccine. CDR3s include the opening cysteine and the closing phenylalanine or tryptophan. The D gene is left open where the match is weak. Expanded clones get a size class; other rows say once, few or many, or leave the size out.

j_call | v_call | d_call | clone_size | cdr3_nt | cdr3_aa
TRBJ1-2 | TRBV7-2 | - | - | TGTGCCAGCAGCTTGGACAAAGCTAACTATGGCTACACCTTC | CASSLDKANYGYTF
TRBJ2-3 | TRBV7-9 | TRBD2 | - | TGTGCCAGCAACGGGGGGAACACAGATACGCAGTATTTT | CASNGGNTDTQYF
TRBJ2-1 | TRBV11-3 | - | - | TGTGCCAGCAGCGGCAGAGGCGATGAGCAGTTCTTC | CASSGRGDEQFF
TRBJ2-4 | TRBV5-1 | TRBD1 | - | TGCGCCAGCAGCTCCGGGACAGGGGACAAAAACATTCAGTACTTC | CASSSGTGDKNIQYF
TRBJ1-1 | TRBV18 | - | - | TGTGCCAGCTCACCACGTTTGGGAGACACTGAAGCTTTCTTT | CASSPRLGDTEAFF
TRBJ2-1 | TRBV10-3 | - | - | TGTGCCATCAGTGGCGGGGATGAGCAGTTCTTC | CAISGGDEQFF
TRBJ2-5 | TRBV18 | TRBD1 | once | TGTGCCAGCTCATCCGCAGGGGGACCGGGGCAAGTGACCCAGTACTTC | CASSSAGGPGQVTQYF
TRBJ1-1 | TRBV2 | - | - | TGTGCCCGCAGCGGGGGGGGGAACACTGAAGCTTTCTTT | CARSGGGNTEAFF
TRBJ2-1 | TRBV6-6 | - | - | TGTGCCAGCAGTTACGAACTAGATGAGCAGTTCTTC | CASSYELDEQFF
TRBJ2-7 | TRBV4-2 | - | once | TGTGCCAGCAGCCAAGATCGGGACGAGCAGTACTTC | CASSQDRDEQYF
TRBJ2-3 | TRBV5-1 | TRBD2 | - | TGCGCCAGCAGCGCTAGCGGGGATACAGATACGCAGTATTTT | CASSASGDTDTQYF
TRBJ1-3 | TRBV12-3/TRBV12-4 | - | - | TGTGCCAGCACCCATGTTGGAAACACCATATATTTT | CASTHVGNTIYF
TRBJ1-1 | TRBV3-1/TRBV3-2 | TRBD1 | - | TGTGCCAGCAGCCGCGGACAGGGGAACACTGAAGCTTTCTTT | CASSRGQGNTEAFF
TRBJ2-3 | TRBV7-9 | - | - | TGTGCCAGCAGCTTAGGGAGAGCCACAGATACGCAGTATTTT | CASSLGRATDTQYF
TRBJ1-4 | TRBV3-1/TRBV3-2 | - | - | TGTGCCAGCAGCCAAGGGTTGGGGTATGGAGAAAAACTGTTTTTT | CASSQGLGYGEKLFF
TRBJ1-5 | TRBV6-5 | - | - | TGTGCCAGCGGGGATCAGCCCCAGCATTTT | CASGDQPQHF
TRBJ1-4 | TRBV7-6 | TRBD1 | - | TGTGCCAGCAGCTCCTTAGACGGACAGGGATCGGTTTTT | CASSSLDGQGSVF
TRBJ2-1 | TRBV25-1 | TRBD2 | - | TGTGCCAGCAGTGCGGTAGCGGGAGTCGACAATGAGCAGTTCTTC | CASSAVAGVDNEQFF
TRBJ2-3 | TRBV29-1 | - | - | TGCAGCGTTGAAGCTAAAGCTAGCACAGATACGCAGTATTTT | CSVEAKASTDTQYF
TRBJ2-7 | TRBV6-4 | - | - | TGTGCCAGCAGTGACTCGGCGGAGTCCTACGAGCAGTACTTC | CASSDSAESYEQYF
TRBJ2-3 | TRBV20-1 | - | - | TGCAGTGCCAGTGCTTTCGGCGGGACAACAGATACGCAGTATTTT | CSASAFGGTTDTQYF
TRBJ2-7 | TRBV6-6 | TRBD1 | - | TGTGCCAGCAGCGCGACAGGGTACGAGCAGTACTTC | CASSATGYEQYF
TRBJ1-2 | TRBV6-5 | - | - | TGTGCCAGCAGTTATAATTTAGGGGGTCCTTATGGCTACACCTTC | CASSYNLGGPYGYTF
TRBJ1-1 | TRBV30 | - | - | TGTGCCTCGGGGGGGGGCAGTACTGAAGCTTTCTTT | CASGGGSTEAFF
TRBJ2-1 | TRBV20-1 | - | - | TGCAGTGCTAGCGAGCAGTTCTTC | CSASEQFF
TRBJ2-1 | TRBV19 | TRBD2 | - | TGTGCCAGTAGTTTCGCTAGCGGCCTGAGTGGGGAGCAGTTCTTC | CASSFASGLSGEQFF
TRBJ1-2 | TRBV29-1 | - | - | TGCAGCGTTGAGCCTCTTACCGGGACACCCTATGGCTACACCTTC | CSVEPLTGTPYGYTF
TRBJ1-1 | TRBV27 | TRBD1 | - | TGTGCCAGCAGCCGGGACAGTTTCATGAACACTGAAGCTTTCTTT | CASSRDSFMNTEAFF
TRBJ1-1 | TRBV27 | - | few | TGTGCCAGCAGTCCTCTCGACACTGAAGCTTTCTTT | CASSPLDTEAFF
TRBJ1-6 | TRBV6-2/TRBV6-3 | - | - | TGTGCCAGCAGTTACCGGGGTTTAAATTCACCCCTCCACTTT | CASSYRGLNSPLHF
TRBJ2-1 | TRBV7-6 | - | - | TGTGCCAGCAGCTTTTCGGCCACCTTCGATGAGCAGTTCTTC | CASSFSATFDEQFF
TRBJ2-7 | TRBV4-2 | TRBD2 | - | TGTGCCAGCAGCTCCCGAACAGCGGGAGACCCTTACGAGCAGTACTTC | CASSSRTAGDPYEQYF
TRBJ2-5 | TRBV20-1 | - | few | TGCAGTGGGGGTCTCCAAGAGACCCAGTACTTC | CSGGLQETQYF
TRBJ1-5 | TRBV19 | - | - | TGTGCCAGTAGTCGAGGGTCAGGACAGCCCCAGCATTTT | CASSRGSGQPQHF
TRBJ2-1 | TRBV6-1 | TRBD1 | - | TGTGCCAGCAGTGGGATAAGACCGGGACAGCTATACAATGAGCAGTTCTTC | CASSGIRPGQLYNEQFF
TRBJ1-1 | TRBV6-2/TRBV6-3 | - | - | TGTGCCAGCAGTTCGGGAGGAAATTTGAACACTGAAGCTTTCTTT | CASSSGGNLNTEAFF
TRBJ2-1 | TRBV14 | - | - | TGTGCCAGCAGCCTCGGGGGATCTCCGTTCTTC | CASSLGGSPFF
TRBJ2-1 | TRBV5-1 | TRBD2 | - | TGCGCCAGCAGTGTAGCGGGAGCGGGCGATGAGCAGTTCTTC | CASSVAGAGDEQFF
TRBJ1-1 | TRBV9 | - | - | TGTGCCAGCAGCGTAGCTCCGGACACCGACACTGAAGCTTTCTTT | CASSVAPDTDTEAFF
TRBJ1-4 | TRBV11-2 | - | few | TGTGCCAGCAGCCCGGTCTTTCGAACTAATGAAAAACTGTTTTTT | CASSPVFRTNEKLFF
TRBJ1-1 | TRBV6-2/TRBV6-3 | - | - | TGTGCCAGCAGTTACACGGTGGCCACTGAAGCTTTCTTT | CASSYTVATEAFF